Following are 14 T cell receptor beta chains from one sample sequenced in a study of T cell responses to AZD1222 COVID-19 vaccine. The repertoire was sequenced with immunoSEQ multiplex PCR; TCRdb's copy has only in-frame clones and lacks some. The sample includes 200,000 to 250,000 clones, around 93% of them seen just once. The sample was peripheral blood, taken on day 0 of MenACWY control vaccination. These receptors all come from an adult in good health.

The chain uses TRBV7-2 and TRBJ2-5; D could derive from TRBD1 or TRBD2 (5 bases each). CDR1 and CDR2 from the germline V gene are SGHTA and FQGNSA. The CDR3 is 13 residues long. Trimming left V 7 bases short and J 7 bases short, with 16 bases between. CDR3 in amino acids: CASTRGELGTQYF. The CDR3 DNA is TGTGCCAGCACCCGAGGGGAATTGGGGACCCAGTACTTC. The whole variable domain, filled in from reference TRBV7-2 and TRBJ2-5, reads GAGVSQSPSNKVTEKGKDVELRCDPISGHTALYWYRQSLGQGLEFLIYFQGNSAPDKSGLPSDRFSAERTGGSVSTLTIQRTQQEDSAVYLCASTRGELGTQYFGPGTRLLVL.

The V call is TRBV6-5, the J call TRBJ1-2, with D possibly being TRBD1 (6 bases). In germline, CDR1 is MNHEY, CDR2 SVGAGI. This CDR3 spans 12 amino acids. V was trimmed by 4 bases and J by 8 bases, leaving 11 bases between them. The CDR3 region is CASSFRGGGYTF. In DNA, the CDR3 is TGTGCCAGCAGTTTCAGGGGTGGCGGCTACACCTTC.

This chain connects TRBV5-4 to TRBJ2-3, with a weak D call TRBD2 (6 bases). The CDR3 is made up of 15 amino acids. Between the trimmed V and J ends, which lost 3 bases and 0 bases, there was a span of 11 bases. CDR1 and CDR2 (germline): SGHNT, YYREEE (reference sequence). The CDR3 DNA reads TGTGCCAGCAGCTCACCGGGACTGAGCACAGATACGCAGTATTTT. Its translation: CASSSPGLSTDTQYF. The complete variable domain, with remaining parts taken from reference TRBV5-4 and TRBJ2-3, reads ETGVTQSPTHLIKTRGQQVTLRCSSQSGHNTVSWYQQALGQGPQFIFQYYREEENGRGNFPPRFSGLQFPNYSSELNVNALELDDSALYLCASSSPGLSTDTQYFGPGTRLTVL.

This clone was detected only a few times. The J gene is TRBJ1-6, the V gene TRBV6-5, with D hard to call. CDR3 length equals 13 residues. Germline V gives CDR1 MNHEY, CDR2 SVGAGI. V lost 5 bases to trimming and J lost 8 bases, with 10 bases between them. This chain's CDR3 is CASSRTLYSPLHF. CDR3 bases: TGTGCCAGCAGTCGAACCCTCTATTCACCCCTCCACTTT.

The CDR3 loop is CASSQGFGNGYTF. The CDR3 nucleotides are TGTGCCAGCAGCCAGGGGTTTGGGAATGGCTACACCTTC. This chain joins TRBV3-1 (or the pseudogene TRBV3-2) and TRBJ1-2, with D unresolved. This CDR3 spans 13 amino acids. Trimming took off 3 bases at V and 6 bases at J, with 11 bases between the two ends. CDR1 and CDR2 from the germline V gene are LGHDT and YNNKEL (reference sequence).

V gene TRBV5-1 combines with J gene TRBJ2-3; D is undetermined. Germline V gene data show CDR1 as SGHRS and CDR2 as YFSETQ. The CDR3 loop spans 12 amino acids. V shed 3 bases and J shed 0 bases, with 2 bases lying between them. CDR3: CASSSSTDTQYF. In DNA, the CDR3 is TGCGCCAGCAGCTCCAGCACAGATACGCAGTATTTT.

This clone was seen just once. The chain carries TRBV9 and TRBJ1-1; perhaps TRBD1 as D (5 bases). Germline CDR1 is SGDLS and CDR2 is YYNGEE. The CDR3 spans 15 residues. The V gene lost 4 bases and the J gene lost 4 bases, with 17 bases spanning the gap. CDR3 sequence: CASSRGAGGGTEAFF. The DNA for the CDR3 is TGTGCCAGCAGCAGAGGGGCAGGTGGGGGCACTGAAGCTTTCTTT. Combining the CDR3 with reference TRBV9 and TRBJ1-1 gives the whole variable domain DSGVTQTPKHLITATGQRVTLRCSPRSGDLSVYWYQQSLDQGLQFLIQYYNGEERAKGNILERFSAQQFPDLHSELNLSSLELGDSALYFCASSRGAGGGTEAFFGQGTRLTVV.

This chain uses TRBV5-4 with TRBJ1-2; D may be TRBD1 (5 bases). The CDR3 totals 13 residues. Germline CDR1 and CDR2: SGHNT and YYREEE (reference sequence). Trimming cost V 0 bases and J 4 bases, with 7 bases left between them. Written as DNA, the CDR3 is TGTGCCAGCAGCTTGGAAGGGGTCTATGGCTACACCTTC. Its protein is CASSLEGVYGYTF.

The rearrangement links TRBV4-3 to TRBJ2-3; D remains ambiguous. The CDR3 loop spans 16 amino acids. The V gene's germline CDR1 is LGHNA and CDR2 YSLEER. Trimming removed 0 bases from V and 4 bases from J, with 14 bases in between. Here the CDR3 reads CASSQEVPGSADTQYF. The CDR3 DNA follows: TGCGCCAGCAGCCAAGAGGTACCGGGTTCGGCAGATACGCAGTATTTT.

The chain is built from TRBV12-3 or TRBV12-4 and TRBJ1-2; a weak D match, TRBD1 (5 bases). Trimming shortened V by 2 bases and J by 6 bases, and 10 bases separated the two germline ends. The CDR3 is made up of 13 amino acids. For the CDR3, the DNA is TGTGCCAGCAGTTTACAGGGATCCAATGGCTACACCTTC. As protein: CASSLQGSNGYTF.

The V and J genes are TRBV28 and TRBJ1-2; D remains unclear. Trimming pared 3 bases from V and 3 bases from J, leaving 8 bases between. The CDR3 totals 13 residues. CDR1 and CDR2 from the germline V gene are MDHEN and SYDVKM. The CDR3 sequence: CASSLAGYYGYTF. The CDR3 DNA reads TGTGCCAGCAGTTTGGCGGGTTACTATGGCTACACCTTC.

The chain's CDR3 is CASIRTGALNTEAFF. The CDR3 coding sequence is TGTGCCAGCATTCGGACAGGGGCATTGAACACTGAAGCTTTCTTT. The V gene is TRBV6-5, the J gene TRBJ1-1, with 9 nucleotides matching TRBD1. The V and J ends lost 7 bases and 0 bases, in that order; junction bases with no gene match: 6. Germline V CDR1 and CDR2: MNHEY, SVGAGI. This CDR3 contains 15 residues.

The gene calls are TRBV27 and TRBJ2-3; 8 nucleotides align to TRBD1. Losses at the gene ends were 3 bases for V and 4 bases for J; bases not matched to a gene: 6. Germline CDR1 is MNHEY and CDR2 is SMNVEV (reference sequence). This CDR3 contains 15 residues. The CDR3 DNA reads as TGTGCCAGCAGTTTTAGTGGACAGGGTTCAGATACGCAGTATTTT. Translation gives CASSFSGQGSDTQYF.

The chain joins TRBV28 to TRBJ2-3, with D possibly being TRBD1 or TRBD2 (7 bases each). V shed 1 base and J shed 2 bases, with 13 bases lying between them. The CDR3 length is 16 residues. From germline, CDR1 is MDHEN and CDR2 SYDVKM. CDR3 in amino acids: CASSLSGGGDTDTQYF. The CDR3 DNA follows: TGTGCCAGCAGTTTATCAGGGGGGGGAGACACAGATACGCAGTATTTT.